The rows below give T cell receptor beta chains drawn from one sample of a study of T cells after yellow fever vaccination. TCRdb independently ran MiXCR on the 5' RACE reads; one entry per CDR3 protein. The table shows around 300,000 distinct CDR3 sequences, with approximately 13% occurring only once. Sample: CD4+ T cells sorted from PBMCs, taken 45 days after the yellow fever booster vaccination. These receptors were collected from a man aged 30-40 years who received the YFV17D yellow fever vaccine. The conserved cysteine and the conserved F or W are not part of the CDR3 here.

j_gene | v_gene | CDR3aa
TRBJ2-5 | TRBV29-1 | SVEITARRETQY
TRBJ2-7 | TRBV3-1 | ASSQDRYHEQY
TRBJ2-2 | TRBV20-1 | SASNGRTSFDTGELF
TRBJ2-6 | TRBV28 | ASRWLSGGANVLT
TRBJ2-3 | TRBV5-1 | ASSLVLADTDTQY
TRBJ1-2 | TRBV18 | ASSPNREESGYT
TRBJ2-1 | TRBV5-1 | ASSFVASGGEQF
TRBJ2-7 | TRBV6-2/TRBV6-3 | ASSYSTPGEQY
TRBJ2-1 | TRBV6-5 | ASSYRQTYNEQF
TRBJ2-2 | TRBV20-1 | SVEGPGELF
TRBJ1-2 | TRBV5-6 | ASSLNSPPDGYT
TRBJ2-1 | TRBV5-1 | ASRPDLTNEQF
TRBJ2-7 | TRBV10-3 | AISEVDVVVEQY
TRBJ1-5 | TRBV6-5 | ASSYSRATLQPQH
TRBJ2-2 | TRBV20-1 | SARVTGIRTGELF
TRBJ2-1 | TRBV6-2/TRBV6-3 | ASRDRGGQF
TRBJ2-1 | TRBV10-2 | ASSSSGRGSGRPNEQF
TRBJ1-4 | TRBV28 | ASSLGTGSEKLF
TRBJ2-7 | TRBV7-2 | ASSFGGRAASEQY
TRBJ2-2 | TRBV5-1 | ASSSMGSGELF
TRBJ2-7 | TRBV28 | ASSPGQGAFIYEQY
TRBJ2-5 | TRBV10-1 | ASSPFRERGRETQY
TRBJ2-1 | TRBV20-1 | SATSFGQGGNEQF
TRBJ2-1 | TRBV6-5 | ASSTTGRNEQF
TRBJ2-7 | TRBV18 | ASSPPAGVGEQY
TRBJ2-3 | TRBV7-2 | ASTNSGNTDTQY
TRBJ1-3 | TRBV20-1 | SASAGNTIY
TRBJ2-5 | TRBV6-5 | ASSSGGGVRETQY
TRBJ1-2 | TRBV28 | ASSDPGTAYYGYT
TRBJ2-2 | TRBV29-1 | SVPGLAGGGGELF
TRBJ1-4 | TRBV7-2 | ASRGTGNEKLF
TRBJ1-5 | TRBV3-1 | ASSQGINQPQH
TRBJ1-1 | TRBV3-1 | ASSAPSPNTEAF
TRBJ2-5 | TRBV5-1 | ASSSTPGPGLETQY
TRBJ2-7 | TRBV5-1 | ASSLTQTTYEQY
TRBJ2-3 | TRBV20-1 | SARDPAGVVTDTQY
TRBJ2-3 | TRBV5-1 | ASSLLRGDTQY
TRBJ2-3 | TRBV5-5 | ASSSTGTSGGGYTQY
TRBJ1-1 | TRBV2 | ASSGWGLTEAF
TRBJ2-3 | TRBV7-9 | ASSPKGRQVYDTQY
TRBJ2-3 | TRBV29-1 | SVQIATDTQY
TRBJ2-1 | TRBV24-1 | ATSERNNEQF
TRBJ1-4 | TRBV29-1 | SADGGEKLF
TRBJ1-1 | TRBV20-1 | SAQPGPRNTEAF
TRBJ2-1 | TRBV11-2 | ASSTLGGSSYNEQF
TRBJ2-5 | TRBV12-3/TRBV12-4 | ASSSPLAETQY
TRBJ1-1 | TRBV5-1 | ASSARGGTEAF
TRBJ2-5 | TRBV5-1 | ASSSRGAGLAGAGQETQY
TRBJ2-7 | TRBV5-1 | ASSLRAGGVDEQY
TRBJ2-5 | TRBV18 | ASSPQGFQETQY